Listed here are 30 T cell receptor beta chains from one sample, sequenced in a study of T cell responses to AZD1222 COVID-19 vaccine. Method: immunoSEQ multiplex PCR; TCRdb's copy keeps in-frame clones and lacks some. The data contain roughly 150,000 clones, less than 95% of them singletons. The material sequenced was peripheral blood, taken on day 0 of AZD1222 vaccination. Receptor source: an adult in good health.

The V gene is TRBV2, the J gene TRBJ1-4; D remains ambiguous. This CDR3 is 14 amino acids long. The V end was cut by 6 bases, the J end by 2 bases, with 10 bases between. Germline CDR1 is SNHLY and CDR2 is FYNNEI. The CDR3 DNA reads TGTGCCAGCAGGGAGAGGTGGACTAATGAAAAACTGTTTTTT. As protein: CASRERWTNEKLFF.

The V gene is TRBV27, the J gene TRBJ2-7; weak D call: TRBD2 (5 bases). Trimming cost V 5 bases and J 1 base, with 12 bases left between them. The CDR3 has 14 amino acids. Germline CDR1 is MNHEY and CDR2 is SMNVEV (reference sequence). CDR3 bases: TGTGCCAGCAGTCCCCTTGGCGGGTCCTACGAGCAGTACTTC. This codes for CASSPLGGSYEQYF.

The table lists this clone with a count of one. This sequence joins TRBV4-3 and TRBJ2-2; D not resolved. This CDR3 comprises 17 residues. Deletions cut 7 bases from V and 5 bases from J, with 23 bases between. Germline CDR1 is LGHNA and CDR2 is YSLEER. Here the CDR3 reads CASTILSRAVETGELFF. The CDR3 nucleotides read TGCGCCAGCACCATATTATCCCGGGCGGTGGAGACCGGGGAGCTGTTTTTT.

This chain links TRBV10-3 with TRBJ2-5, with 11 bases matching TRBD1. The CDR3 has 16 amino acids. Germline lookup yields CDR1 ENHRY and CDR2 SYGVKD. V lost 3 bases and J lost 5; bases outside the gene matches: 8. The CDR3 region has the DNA TGTGCCATCAGTGATGTCCGGACAGGGGGCGGGGAGACCCAGTACTTC. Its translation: CAISDVRTGGGETQYF.

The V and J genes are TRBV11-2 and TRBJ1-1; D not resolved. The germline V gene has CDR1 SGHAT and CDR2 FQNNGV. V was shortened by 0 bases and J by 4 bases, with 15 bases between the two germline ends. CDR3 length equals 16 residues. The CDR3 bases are TGTGCCAGCAGCTTAGACGGACCTCACGTCGTCACTGAAGCTTTCTTT. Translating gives CASSLDGPHVVTEAFF.

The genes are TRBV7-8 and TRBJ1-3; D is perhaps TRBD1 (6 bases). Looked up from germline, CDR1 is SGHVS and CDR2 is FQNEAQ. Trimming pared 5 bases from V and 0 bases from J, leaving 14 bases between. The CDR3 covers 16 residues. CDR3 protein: CASSPYRTDSGNTIYF. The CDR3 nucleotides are TGTGCCAGCAGCCCGTACCGGACAGACTCTGGAAACACCATATATTTT.

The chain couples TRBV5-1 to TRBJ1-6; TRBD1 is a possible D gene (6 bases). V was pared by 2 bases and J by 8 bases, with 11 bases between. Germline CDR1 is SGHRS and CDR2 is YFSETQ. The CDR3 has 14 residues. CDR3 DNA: TGCGCCAGCAGCTTTGTAGGACAGTATTCACCCCTCCACTTT. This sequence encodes CASSFVGQYSPLHF. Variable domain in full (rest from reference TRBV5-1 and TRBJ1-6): KAGVTQTPRYLIKTRGQQVTLSCSPISGHRSVSWYQQTPGQGLQFLFEYFSETQRNKGNFPGRFSGRQFSNSRSEMNVSTLELGDSALYLCASSFVGQYSPLHFGNGTRLTVT.

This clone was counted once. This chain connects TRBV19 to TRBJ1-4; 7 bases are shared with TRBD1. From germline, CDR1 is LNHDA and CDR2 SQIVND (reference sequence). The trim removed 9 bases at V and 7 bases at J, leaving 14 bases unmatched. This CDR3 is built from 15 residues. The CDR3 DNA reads TGTGCCAGCTCTATATACCGGGACAGAATTGAAAAACTGTTTTTT. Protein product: CASSIYRDRIEKLFF. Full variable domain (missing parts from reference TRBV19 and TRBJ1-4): DGGITQSPKYLFRKEGQNVTLSCEQNLNHDAMYWYRQDPGQGLRLIYYSQIVNDFQKGDIAEGYSVSREKKESFPLTVTSAQKNPTAFYLCASSIYRDRIEKLFFGSGTQLSVL.

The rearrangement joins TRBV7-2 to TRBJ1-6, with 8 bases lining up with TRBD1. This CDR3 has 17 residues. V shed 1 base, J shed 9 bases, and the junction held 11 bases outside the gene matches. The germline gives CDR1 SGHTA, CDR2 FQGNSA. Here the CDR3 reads CASSLGAARGQSSPLHF. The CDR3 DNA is TGTGCCAGCAGCTTAGGGGCGGCCAGGGGGCAGAGTTCACCCCTCCACTTT.

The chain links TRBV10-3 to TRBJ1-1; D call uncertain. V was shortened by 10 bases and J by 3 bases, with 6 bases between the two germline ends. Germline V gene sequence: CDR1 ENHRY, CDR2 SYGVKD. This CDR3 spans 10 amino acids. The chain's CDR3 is CATRDTEAFF. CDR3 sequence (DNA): TGTGCCACCCGTGACACTGAAGCTTTCTTT.

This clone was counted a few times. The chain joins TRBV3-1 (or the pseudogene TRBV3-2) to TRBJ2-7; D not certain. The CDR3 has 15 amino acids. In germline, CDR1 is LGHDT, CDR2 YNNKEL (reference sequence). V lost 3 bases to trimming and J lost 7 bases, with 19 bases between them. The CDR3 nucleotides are TGTGCCAGCAGCCACCGAGACACCGGCTACGCGGAGCAGTACTTC. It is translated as CASSHRDTGYAEQYF.

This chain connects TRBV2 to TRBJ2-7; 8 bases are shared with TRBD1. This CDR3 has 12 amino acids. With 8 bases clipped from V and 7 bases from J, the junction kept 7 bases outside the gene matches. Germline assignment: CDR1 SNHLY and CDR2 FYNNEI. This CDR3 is CASSQGAGEQYF. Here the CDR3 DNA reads TGTGCCAGCTCCCAGGGGGCCGGGGAGCAGTACTTC.

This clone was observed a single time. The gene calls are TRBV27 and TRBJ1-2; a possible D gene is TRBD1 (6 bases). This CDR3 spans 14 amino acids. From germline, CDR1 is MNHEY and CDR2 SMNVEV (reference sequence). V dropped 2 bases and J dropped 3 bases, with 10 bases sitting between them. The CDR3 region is CASSLGAGDYGYTF. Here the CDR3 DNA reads TGTGCCAGCAGTTTAGGGGCAGGGGACTATGGCTACACCTTC.

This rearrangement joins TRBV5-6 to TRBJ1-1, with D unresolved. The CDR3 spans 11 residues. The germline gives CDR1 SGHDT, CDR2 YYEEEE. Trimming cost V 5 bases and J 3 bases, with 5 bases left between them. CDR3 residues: CASRSYTEAFF. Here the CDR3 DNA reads TGTGCCAGCAGGTCCTACACTGAAGCTTTCTTT.

Here the CDR3 DNA reads TGTGCTAGCAGAGGGGAGGAGATTCAGTACTTC. It translates to CASRGEEIQYF. The V call is TRBV19, the J call TRBJ2-4; a possible D gene is TRBD2 (6 bases). CDR1 is LNHDA and CDR2 is SQIVND in the germline V gene (reference sequence). The CDR3 length is 11 residues.

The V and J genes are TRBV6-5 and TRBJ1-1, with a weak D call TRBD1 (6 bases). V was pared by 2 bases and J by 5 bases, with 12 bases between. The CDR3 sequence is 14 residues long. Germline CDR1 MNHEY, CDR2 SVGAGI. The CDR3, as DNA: TGTGCCAGCAGTTACATAGGGGGGAGTACTGAAGCTTTCTTT. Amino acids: CASSYIGGSTEAFF.

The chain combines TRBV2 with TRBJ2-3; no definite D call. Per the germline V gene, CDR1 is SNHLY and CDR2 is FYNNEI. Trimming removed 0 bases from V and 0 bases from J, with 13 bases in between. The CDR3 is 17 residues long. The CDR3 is CASSEARVQPSTDTQYF. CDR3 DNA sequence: TGTGCCAGCAGTGAAGCTCGGGTTCAACCAAGCACAGATACGCAGTATTTT.

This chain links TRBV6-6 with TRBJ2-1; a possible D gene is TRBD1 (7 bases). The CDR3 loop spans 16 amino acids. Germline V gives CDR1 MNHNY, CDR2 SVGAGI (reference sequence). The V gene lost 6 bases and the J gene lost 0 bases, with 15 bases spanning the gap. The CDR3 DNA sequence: TGTGCCAGCAGCCCGAGGGGGGACAGCTCCTACAATGAGCAGTTCTTC. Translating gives CASSPRGDSSYNEQFF.

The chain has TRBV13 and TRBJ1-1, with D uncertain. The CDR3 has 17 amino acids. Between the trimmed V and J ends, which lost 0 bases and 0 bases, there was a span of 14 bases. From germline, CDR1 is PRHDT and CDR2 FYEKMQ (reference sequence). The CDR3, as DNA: TGTGCCAGCAGCTTAGGCCTGGCAGGAACTATGAACACTGAAGCTTTCTTT. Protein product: CASSLGLAGTMNTEAFF.

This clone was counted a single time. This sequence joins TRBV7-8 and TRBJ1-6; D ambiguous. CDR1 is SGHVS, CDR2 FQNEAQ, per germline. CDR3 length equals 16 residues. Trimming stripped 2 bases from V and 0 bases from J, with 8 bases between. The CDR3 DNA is TGTGCCAGCAGCTTATTGGGGAGCTCCTATAATTCACCCCTCCACTTT. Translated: CASSLLGSSYNSPLHF.

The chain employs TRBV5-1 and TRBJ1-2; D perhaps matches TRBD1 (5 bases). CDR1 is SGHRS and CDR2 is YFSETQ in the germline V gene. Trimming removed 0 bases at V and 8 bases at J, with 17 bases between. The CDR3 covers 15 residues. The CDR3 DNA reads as TGCGCCAGCAGCTTGGATCGGGGGTTCTCGACGGGCTACACCTTC. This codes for CASSLDRGFSTGYTF.

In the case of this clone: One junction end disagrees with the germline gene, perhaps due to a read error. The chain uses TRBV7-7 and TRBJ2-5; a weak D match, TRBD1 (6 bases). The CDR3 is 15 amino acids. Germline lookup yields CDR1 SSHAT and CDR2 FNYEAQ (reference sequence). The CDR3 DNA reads TGTGCTAGCAGCGTCTTTGGAATTCAGGGGGAGACCCAGTACTTC. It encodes CASSVFGIQGETQYF.

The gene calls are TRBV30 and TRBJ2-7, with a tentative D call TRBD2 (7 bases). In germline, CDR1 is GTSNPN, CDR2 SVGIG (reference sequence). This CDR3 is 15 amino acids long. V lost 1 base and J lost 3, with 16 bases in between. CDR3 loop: CAWSDTYREGYEQYF. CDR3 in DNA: TGTGCCTGGAGTGACACGTACAGGGAGGGCTACGAGCAGTACTTC.

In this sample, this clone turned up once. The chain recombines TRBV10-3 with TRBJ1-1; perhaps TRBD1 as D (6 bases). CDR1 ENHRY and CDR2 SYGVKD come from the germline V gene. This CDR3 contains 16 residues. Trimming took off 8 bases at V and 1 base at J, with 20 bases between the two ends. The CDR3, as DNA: TGTGCCATCGCAAACAGGGCCATTGGTAGGAACACTGAAGCTTTCTTT. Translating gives CAIANRAIGRNTEAFF.

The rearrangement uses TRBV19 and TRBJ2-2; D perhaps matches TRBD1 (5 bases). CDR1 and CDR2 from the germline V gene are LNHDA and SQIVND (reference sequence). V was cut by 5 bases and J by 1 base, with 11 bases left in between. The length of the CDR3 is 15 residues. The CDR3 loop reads CASSANQGNTGELFF. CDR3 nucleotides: TGTGCCAGTAGTGCCAATCAGGGGAACACCGGGGAGCTGTTTTTT.

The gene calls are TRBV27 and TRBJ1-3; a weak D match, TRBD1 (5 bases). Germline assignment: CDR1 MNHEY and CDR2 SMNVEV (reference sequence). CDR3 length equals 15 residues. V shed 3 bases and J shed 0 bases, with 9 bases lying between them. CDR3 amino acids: CASSFTGTSGNTIYF. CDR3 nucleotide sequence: TGTGCCAGCAGTTTCACGGGGACCTCTGGAAACACCATATATTTT.

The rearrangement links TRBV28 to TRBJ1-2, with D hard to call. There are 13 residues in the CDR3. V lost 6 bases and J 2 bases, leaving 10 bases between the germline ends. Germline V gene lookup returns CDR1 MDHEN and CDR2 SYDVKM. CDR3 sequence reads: CASSRTVNYGYTF. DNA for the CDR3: TGTGCCAGCAGCCGAACAGTGAACTATGGCTACACCTTC.

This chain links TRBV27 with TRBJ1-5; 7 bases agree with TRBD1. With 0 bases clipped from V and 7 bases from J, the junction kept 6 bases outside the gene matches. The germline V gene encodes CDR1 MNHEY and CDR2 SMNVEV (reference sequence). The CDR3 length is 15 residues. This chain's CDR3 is CASSLSGTENQPQHF. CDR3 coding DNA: TGTGCCAGCAGTTTATCTGGGACAGAAAACCAGCCCCAGCATTTT.

DNA for the CDR3: TGTGCCAGCAGTTTACTGGCAGACACTGAAGCTTTCTTT. Encoded protein: CASSLLADTEAFF. V and J are TRBV12-3 or TRBV12-4 and TRBJ1-1; no firm D call. Trimming shortened V by 2 bases and J by 3 bases, and 7 bases separated the two germline ends. The CDR3 has 13 residues.

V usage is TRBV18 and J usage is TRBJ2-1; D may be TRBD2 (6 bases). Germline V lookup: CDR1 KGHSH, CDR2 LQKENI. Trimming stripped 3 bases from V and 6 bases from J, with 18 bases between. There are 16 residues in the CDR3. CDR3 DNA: TGTGCCAGCTCACCGACGCGGGACCCCACCGGCAATGAGCAGTTCTTC. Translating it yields CASSPTRDPTGNEQFF.